These T cell receptor beta chains were read from a single sample in a study of long-term antiretroviral therapy in people with HIV. Only in-frame clones appear in the TCRdb table, and some are missing; sequencing was by immunoSEQ multiplex PCR. The top ten clones hold around 15% of a sample with about 26,000 clones, approximately 85% of them seen once. Material: unsorted PBMCs, obtained 2.9 years after starting antiretroviral therapy. These receptors were taken from a man aged 50-60 years with HIV. Each CDR3 is given with its conserved first and last residue. Each record gives: J gene, V gene, clone size, D gene, CDR3 protein, CDR3 DNA. D genes are given only for firm matches. Where a row states a size, it is once, few, many or the class of an expanded clone; other rows omit it.

J: TRBJ1-2
V: TRBV6-5
size: -
D: -
CDR3: CASTRGWGYTF
DNA: TGTGCCAGCACCCGGGGGTGGGGCTACACCTTC

J: TRBJ2-1
V: TRBV5-1
size: -
D: TRBD1
CDR3: CASRRTGRDPYNEQFF
DNA: TGCGCCAGCAGGAGGACAGGGAGAGACCCATACAATGAGCAGTTCTTC

J: TRBJ2-7
V: TRBV15
size: once
D: TRBD2
CDR3: CATSAGGVQYEQYF
DNA: TGTGCCACCAGCGCGGGAGGGGTACAATACGAGCAGTACTTC

J: TRBJ2-7
V: TRBV19
size: -
D: TRBD1
CDR3: CASSITGTVSREQYF
DNA: TGTGCCAGTAGTATTACCGGGACAGTTTCTAGAGAGCAGTACTTC

J: TRBJ1-3
V: TRBV10-2
size: -
D: -
CDR3: CASSESQQNASPGNTIYF
DNA: TGCGCCAGCAGTGAGTCCCAACAGAACGCTTCCCCTGGAAACACCATATATTTT

J: TRBJ2-2
V: TRBV7-6
size: -
D: TRBD2
CDR3: CASSLFVGGTNTGELFF
DNA: TGTGCCAGCAGCTTATTTGTGGGGGGGACGAACACCGGGGAGCTGTTTTTT

J: TRBJ1-5
V: TRBV4-1
size: few
D: -
CDR3: CASSYLWDNNQPQHF
DNA: TGCGCCAGCAGCTACCTTTGGGATAACAATCAGCCCCAGCATTTT

J: TRBJ1-3
V: TRBV5-6
size: once
D: -
CDR3: CASSLPGASSGNTIYF
DNA: TGTGCCAGCAGCTTGCCGGGGGCGAGCTCTGGAAACACCATATATTTT

J: TRBJ1-1
V: TRBV18
size: -
D: -
CDR3: CASSPLGQLNTEAFF
DNA: TGTGCCAGCTCACCACTCGGACAGTTGAACACTGAAGCTTTCTTT

J: TRBJ1-2
V: TRBV27
size: -
D: TRBD1
CDR3: CASSPTIGTGPDGYTF
DNA: TGTGCCAGCAGTCCTACAATTGGGACAGGCCCCGATGGCTACACCTTC

J: TRBJ1-1
V: TRBV6-1
size: -
D: TRBD1
CDR3: CASSETGADTEAFF
DNA: TGTGCCAGCAGTGAAACAGGGGCGGACACTGAAGCTTTCTTT

J: TRBJ1-1
V: TRBV2
size: -
D: -
CDR3: CASLPKGTEAFF
DNA: TGTGCCAGCCTCCCGAAGGGCACTGAAGCTTTCTTT

J: TRBJ1-5
V: TRBV28
size: -
D: -
CDR3: CASSFGLGNQPQHF
DNA: TGTGCCAGCAGCTTTGGTCTGGGGAATCAGCCCCAGCATTTT

J: TRBJ2-1
V: TRBV7-9
size: -
D: -
CDR3: CASSSLANYNEQFF
DNA: TGTGCCAGCAGTTCTCTAGCGAACTACAATGAGCAGTTCTTC

J: TRBJ1-2
V: TRBV4-3
size: -
D: -
CDR3: CASSQSTPGNYGYTF
DNA: TGCGCCAGCAGCCAATCTACACCAGGGAACTATGGCTACACCTTC

J: TRBJ1-5
V: TRBV28
size: -
D: TRBD1
CDR3: CASSQRQGTWNQPQHF
DNA: TGTGCCAGCAGCCAAAGACAGGGCACATGGAATCAGCCCCAGCATTTT

J: TRBJ1-5
V: TRBV7-8
size: -
D: -
CDR3: CASSLDHRDTDQPQHF
DNA: TGTGCCAGCAGCTTAGATCACCGGGACACGGATCAGCCCCAGCATTTT

J: TRBJ1-5
V: TRBV4-3
size: -
D: TRBD1
CDR3: CASSQDLGQGNQPQHF
DNA: TGCGCCAGCAGCCAAGATCTAGGACAGGGCAATCAGCCCCAGCATTTT

J: TRBJ1-5
V: TRBV18
size: -
D: -
CDR3: CASSPPEGRNQPQHF
DNA: TGTGCCAGCTCACCACCGGAGGGACGCAATCAGCCCCAGCATTTT

J: TRBJ2-3
V: TRBV6-5
size: -
D: -
CDR3: CASSLHGGSGDTQYF
DNA: TGTGCCAGCAGCTTGCATGGGGGGAGTGGCGATACGCAGTATTTT

J: TRBJ2-5
V: TRBV9
size: once
D: -
CDR3: CASSVEDSGWFGETQYF
DNA: TGTGCCAGCAGCGTAGAAGACTCAGGGTGGTTCGGGGAGACCCAGTACTTC

J: TRBJ2-5
V: TRBV20-1
size: -
D: -
CDR3: CSALKQETQYF
DNA: TGCAGTGCTTTAAAACAAGAGACCCAGTACTTC

J: TRBJ1-5
V: TRBV27
size: few
D: -
CDR3: CASSLAGVSNQPQHF
DNA: TGTGCCAGCAGTTTGGCGGGGGTTAGCAATCAGCCCCAGCATTTT

J: TRBJ1-5
V: TRBV13
size: -
D: -
CDR3: CASSLGSQPQHF
DNA: TGTGCCAGCAGCTTAGGTAGTCAGCCCCAGCATTTT

J: TRBJ1-4
V: TRBV7-2
size: -
D: TRBD1
CDR3: CASSLGDSSGEKLFF
DNA: TGTGCCAGCAGCTTAGGGGACAGTTCAGGGGAAAAACTGTTTTTT

J: TRBJ1-2
V: TRBV25-1
size: -
D: -
CDR3: CASSEGGGYTF
DNA: TGTGCCAGCAGTGAAGGGGGGGGCTACACCTTC